The 24 T cell receptor beta chains given below trace back to one sample, sequenced in a study of T cells in Graves' hyperthyroidism and ophthalmopathy. From RNA transcripts, TCR beta CDR3 regions were amplified. HTBI primers were used for first-round RT-PCR of the TCR CDR3. TCRdb re-derived calls from the multiplex PCR reads in MiXCR, one entry per CDR3 protein. Here the sample spans about 640,000 distinct CDR3 sequences, around 20% being singletons. Sequencing used blood. Source of these receptors: a man aged 30 to 39 with Graves' ophthalmopathy.

This clonotype was counted ten times or more. The gene calls are TRBV7-8 and TRBJ2-1; TRBD1 is a possible D gene (6 bases). Trimming left V 6 bases short and J 9 bases short, with 12 bases between. This CDR3 is 12 amino acids long. Germline lookup yields CDR1 SGHVS and CDR2 FQNEAQ. CDR3 protein: CASSFTGSEQFF. CDR3 in DNA: TGTGCCAGCAGTTTCACAGGGTCTGAGCAGTTCTTC. The full variable domain, rest sourced from reference TRBV7-8 and TRBJ2-1, is GAGVSQSPRYKVAKRGQDVALRCDPISGHVSLFWYQQALGQGPEFLTYFQNEAQLDKSGLPSDRFFAERPEGSVSTLKIQRTQQEDSAVYLCASSFTGSEQFFGPGTRLTVL.

Only a few counts were recorded for this clonotype. V gene TRBV3-1 combines with J gene TRBJ2-1, with 7 bases aligning to TRBD1. The CDR3 is 18 amino acids. Germline-derived CDR1 and CDR2 are LGHDT and YNNKEL (reference sequence). The V gene end was trimmed by 0 bases and the J gene end by 4 bases; junction bases not matched to a gene: 12. The CDR3 DNA reads TGTGCCAGCAGCCAAGATAGGGTTCAGGGGGATTTGTACAATGAGCAGTTCTTC. Protein sequence: CASSQDRVQGDLYNEQFF.

A few counts support this clonotype. A read error may be the cause here, since a much bigger clone is one base away. V and J are TRBV6-5 and TRBJ2-7; the D gene could be TRBD1 or TRBD2 (5 bases each). The CDR3 totals 16 residues. CDR1 and CDR2 (germline): MNHEY, SVGAGI. Trimming stripped 3 bases from V and 6 bases from J, with 21 bases between. The CDR3 region is CASSYPTGAGFSEQYF. The CDR3 nucleotides read TGTGCCAGCAGTTATCCCACCGGGGCAGGGTTTTCCGAGCAGTACTTC.

This chain uses TRBV3-1 with TRBJ2-6; 7 bases line up with TRBD1. The CDR3 length is 19 residues. Trimming removed 5 bases from V and 1 base from J; junction bases left unmatched: 14. Germline values: CDR1 LGHDT, CDR2 YNNKEL (reference sequence). The CDR3 nucleotides read TGTGCCAGCAGCACCCCTTGGACAGGCTCATCATCTGGGGCCAACGTCCTGACTTTC. It codes for CASSTPWTGSSSGANVLTF.

The J gene is TRBJ2-5, the V gene TRBV7-9, with 7 bases identical to TRBD2. This CDR3 is built from 14 residues. V lost 3 bases, J lost 3 bases, and 4 bases stayed unmatched. The germline V gene has CDR1 SEHNR and CDR2 FQNEAQ (reference sequence). The CDR3 region is CASSFTSAKETQYF. The CDR3 DNA sequence: TGTGCCAGCAGCTTTACTAGCGCCAAAGAGACCCAGTACTTC.

Of note for this clonotype: Possible read error: a much larger clone is one base away. V and J are TRBV12-3 or TRBV12-4 and TRBJ2-5; the D is unclear. The length of the CDR3 is 12 residues. The CDR3 here is CASSGSGRTRYF. CDR3 DNA: TGTGCCAGCAGTGGATCTGGTCGGACCCGGTACTTC.

This clonotype appeared many times. The chain carries TRBV5-1 and TRBJ1-3; D gene ambiguous. Trimming removed 2 bases from V and 0 bases from J, with 9 bases in between. CDR3 length: 15 residues. Germline CDR1 SGHRS, CDR2 YFSETQ. This chain's CDR3 is CASSFGPSSGNTIYF. Here the CDR3 DNA reads TGCGCCAGCAGCTTCGGGCCGAGCTCTGGAAACACCATATATTTT.

In this sample, this clonotype turned up a few times. This chain uses TRBV30 with TRBJ2-3; no definite D call. Trimming took 2 bases from V and 5 from J, leaving 11 bases between them. The CDR3 covers 13 residues. Germline V gene sequence: CDR1 GTSNPN, CDR2 SVGIG (reference sequence). The CDR3: CAWSLGMRDTQYF. The DNA for the CDR3 is TGTGCCTGGAGTCTGGGGATGAGAGATACGCAGTATTTT.

The chain is built from TRBV28 and TRBJ2-7; D could derive from TRBD1 or TRBD2 (5 bases each). Germline V gene lookup returns CDR1 MDHEN and CDR2 SYDVKM. V dropped 2 bases and J dropped 1 base, with 18 bases sitting between them. The CDR3 loop spans 17 amino acids. The CDR3 DNA reads TGTGCCAGCAGTTTAGGGGCCGGCAAGCGGCCATCCTACGAGCAGTACTTC. This sequence encodes CASSLGAGKRPSYEQYF.

This clonotype was counted at least ten times. The chain recombines TRBV5-1 with TRBJ2-1; perhaps TRBD2 as D (5 bases). The CDR3 is 16 amino acids. V was pared by 0 bases and J by 0 bases, with 10 bases between. Germline CDR1 is SGHRS and CDR2 is YFSETQ. Written as DNA, the CDR3 is TGCGCCAGCAGCTTGGCTCGCCTAGCCTCCTACAATGAGCAGTTCTTC. This codes for CASSLARLASYNEQFF.

Notes on this clonotype: A read error may account for a junction end that differs from germline. The chain recombines TRBV28 with TRBJ2-3; TRBD1 or TRBD2 may be the D gene (6 bases each). There are 16 residues in the CDR3. CDR1 is MDHEN and CDR2 is SYDVKM in the germline V gene. The CDR3 DNA reads as TGTGCCAGCACTACAGTAGGGGGGCCCGGCACAGATGCGCAGTATTTT. Residues: CASTTVGGPGTDAQYF. The full variable domain, rest sourced from reference TRBV28 and TRBJ2-3, is DVKVTQSSRYLVKRTGEKVFLECVQDMDHENMFWYRQDPGLGLRLIYFSYDVKMKEKGDIPEGYSVSREKKERFSLILESASTNQTSMYLCASTTVGGPGTDAQYFGPGTRLTVL.

This sequence joins TRBV13 and TRBJ2-2; 10 bases map to TRBD1. Germline CDR1 PRHDT, CDR2 FYEKMQ (reference sequence). The CDR3 is 16 residues long. Trimming cost V 4 bases and J 4 bases; bases outside gene matches: 6. Here the CDR3 reads CASSSSGTGVTGELFF. The CDR3 region has the DNA TGTGCCAGCAGCTCGTCCGGGACAGGGGTCACCGGGGAGCTGTTTTTT. Using reference TRBV13 and TRBJ2-2 for the parts outside the CDR3, the full variable domain is AAGVIQSPRHLIKEKRETATLKCYPIPRHDTVYWYQQGPGQDPQFLISFYEKMQSDKGSIPDRFSAQQFSDYHSELNMSSLELGDSALYFCASSSSGTGVTGELFFGEGSRLTVL.

Ten or more counts support this clonotype. This chain links TRBV28 with TRBJ2-3; D not resolved. V lost 2 bases and J 6 bases, leaving 9 bases between the germline ends. Germline values: CDR1 MDHEN, CDR2 SYDVKM. The CDR3 is 13 residues long. The CDR3 nucleotides read TGTGCCAGCAGTTTAAGGGTCAGGGATACGCAGTATTTT. This encodes CASSLRVRDTQYF.

Regarding this clonotype: This may arise from a read error, as a much more abundant clone is one base away. The V call is TRBV12-3 or TRBV12-4, the J call TRBJ2-7; D ambiguous. CDR3 length: 11 amino acids. CDR3 in amino acids: CANSEQYEQYF. The CDR3 DNA reads TGTGCCAACAGTGAACAGTACGAGCAGTACTTC.

This clonotype was detected only a few times. Here the CDR3 omits its conserved ending phenylalanine or tryptophan, so a read error is the likely source. The CDR3 here is CASSLDPGYQETQYL. CDR3 DNA sequence: TGTGCCAGCAGCTTAGACCCCGGGTACCAAGAGACCCAGTACCTC. The chain links TRBV7-9 to TRBJ2-5; D is uncertain. Germline CDR1 SEHNR, CDR2 FQNEAQ (reference sequence). The length of the CDR3 is 15 residues. Trimming removed 1 base at V and 0 bases at J, with 9 bases between.

Many counts were recorded for this clonotype. The chain joins TRBV28 to TRBJ2-7; TRBD1 might be the D (6 bases). Per germline, CDR1 MDHEN and CDR2 SYDVKM. Between the trimmed V and J ends, which lost 6 bases and 5 bases, there was a span of 14 bases. This CDR3 region has 13 residues. CDR3 residues: CASRLTGNHEQYF. CDR3 in DNA: TGTGCCAGCAGGCTAACAGGGAACCACGAGCAGTACTTC.

This clonotype was detected ten times or more. V and J are TRBV2 and TRBJ2-1; 8 bases match TRBD1. The trim removed 4 bases at V and 4 bases at J, leaving 3 bases unmatched. Germline CDR1 SNHLY, CDR2 FYNNEI. The CDR3 covers 14 residues. CDR3 nucleotides: TGTGCCAGCAGTGCAGGGGGCGTGTACAATGAGCAGTTCTTC. Encoded protein: CASSAGGVYNEQFF.

There are a few counts of this clonotype. V and J are TRBV6-2 or TRBV6-3 and TRBJ1-1; a weak D match, TRBD1 (6 bases). Deletions cut 2 bases from V and 11 bases from J, with 12 bases between. Germline CDR1 MNHEY, CDR2 SVGEGT. The CDR3 runs to 12 residues. The CDR3 DNA follows: TGTGCCAGCAGTTACGTTGGACAGTGGGCTTTCTTT. Translation gives CASSYVGQWAFF.

This sequence joins TRBV20-1 and TRBJ1-4; TRBD1 is a possible D gene (5 bases). The CDR3 has 13 amino acids. The ends were cut back, 0 bases at V and 8 bases at J, with 10 bases in the middle. Germline V gene data show CDR1 as DFQATT and CDR2 as SNEGSKA (reference sequence). CDR3 region: CSARDSREEKLFF. The CDR3 bases are TGCAGTGCTAGAGACAGCAGGGAGGAAAAACTGTTTTTT.

This clonotype was seen at least ten times. This rearrangement joins TRBV28 to TRBJ1-2; D gene ambiguous. Trimming pared 5 bases from V and 8 bases from J, leaving 15 bases between. This CDR3 has 13 residues. From germline, CDR1 is MDHEN and CDR2 SYDVKM. CDR3 region: CASSTTRPAGYTF. The CDR3 DNA follows: TGTGCCAGCAGTACGACCCGCCCCGCGGGCTACACCTTC.

This chain joins TRBV20-1 and TRBJ2-1; 10 positions match TRBD1. The germline gives CDR1 DFQATT, CDR2 SNEGSKA (reference sequence). CDR3 length: 12 amino acids. The junction had 4 bases not matched to a gene; V was cut back by 5 bases and J by 9 bases. CDR3 coding DNA: TGCAGTGCTCGGACAGGGGGTGCTGAGCAGTTCTTC. Encoded protein: CSARTGGAEQFF.

The rearrangement links TRBV14 to TRBJ2-5, with 10 nucleotides matching TRBD1. V lost 5 bases and J lost 5; bases outside the gene matches: 8. Germline CDR1 and CDR2: SGHDN and FVKESK. The CDR3 totals 15 residues. DNA of the CDR3: TGTGCCAGCAGCTCGGGACAGGGGATGGGGGAGACCCAGTACTTC. This gives the protein CASSSGQGMGETQYF.

The chain has TRBV20-1 and TRBJ1-5; D unresolved. Trimming removed 2 bases at V and 2 bases at J, with 7 bases between. Germline-derived CDR1 and CDR2 are DFQATT and SNEGSKA (reference sequence). The CDR3 contains 13 residues. The CDR3 here is CSARTPGNQPQHF. The CDR3 region has the DNA TGCAGTGCTAGAACCCCCGGCAATCAGCCCCAGCATTTT.

The rearrangement uses TRBV27 and TRBJ2-3, with TRBD2 matching over 11 bases. Germline V gene sequence: CDR1 MNHEY, CDR2 SMNVEV (reference sequence). Trimming cost V 3 bases and J 5 bases; bases outside gene matches: 7. The CDR3 has 16 amino acids. The DNA of the CDR3 is TGTGCCAGCAGTTTTTTAGCGGGAGGGCCTAGAGATACGCAGTATTTT. It codes for CASSFLAGGPRDTQYF.